The 21 T cell receptor beta chains below were found in one sample sequenced in a study of T cell clonality in common variable immunodeficiency. TCRdb's table, derived via immunoSEQ multiplex PCR, lists solely in-frame clones and lacks some. Recorded here are roughly 32,000 clones, none singletons. The sequencing sample was made of peripheral blood mononuclear cells. The receptors derive from a person aged 18 to 70 in good health.

This clone was seen repeatedly, ten times or more. The missing CDR3 end, 3 residues past where the read stops, is filled in from the germline J gene. The genes are TRBV19 and TRBJ2-5, with D perhaps matching TRBD2 (7 bases). This CDR3 contains 16 residues. V lost 3 bases and J 5 bases, leaving 19 bases between the germline ends. Germline CDR1 reads LNHDA; CDR2 reads SQIVND (reference sequence). CDR3 amino acids: CASSMLKGGGGETQYF. The DNA read from the CDR3 is TGTGCCAGTAGTATGCTCAAAGGGGGGGGTGGGGAGACC. The full variable domain, in which reference TRBV19 and TRBJ2-5 provide the parts outside the CDR3, is DGGITQSPKYLFRKEGQNVTLSCEQNLNHDAMYWYRQDPGQGLRLIYYSQIVNDFQKGDIAEGYSVSREKKESFPLTVTSAQKNPTAFYLCASSMLKGGGGETQYFGPGTRLLVL.

This clone has a count of ten or more. From the germline J gene comes the end of the CDR3, since the read stops 3 residues before it. The chain employs TRBV29-1 and TRBJ1-1, with D possibly being TRBD1 (5 bases). Germline V gene lookup returns CDR1 SQVTM and CDR2 ANQGSEA. The V and J ends lost 6 bases and 0 bases respectively, with 14 bases between them. The CDR3 totals 14 residues. CDR3 loop: CSVQKTAMNTEAFF. CDR3 DNA, as far as it was read: TGCAGCGTCCAAAAGACAGCGATGAACACTGAA.

To note about this clone: The read comes to an end 3 residues before the CDR3 does, leaving the germline J gene to fill in the end. The chain recombines TRBV7-9 with TRBJ1-1; a possible D gene is TRBD1 (6 bases). V lost 2 bases and J 4 bases, leaving 11 bases between the germline ends. The CDR3 length is 14 residues. The germline V gene encodes CDR1 SEHNR and CDR2 FQNEAQ (reference sequence). The CDR3 sequence is CASSLRGGPTEAFF. CDR3 DNA (partial): TGTGCCAGCAGCTTAAGGGGGGGGCCCACTGAA.

This clone was picked up many times. The sequenced fragment ends 3 residues before the CDR3 boundary, so the rest is inferred from the germline J gene. The V gene is TRBV20-1, the J gene TRBJ1-1, with D possibly being TRBD1 (5 bases). Between the trimmed V and J ends, which lost 6 bases and 4 bases, there was a span of 12 bases. The CDR3 loop spans 12 amino acids. Per germline, CDR1 DFQATT and CDR2 SNEGSKA (reference sequence). This CDR3 is CSANRGGTEAFF. The CDR3 DNA, read in part, is TGCAGTGCGAACCGGGGGGGCACTGAA.

A few counts support this clone. Sequencing ends 3 residues short of the CDR3 end; the germline J gene provides the rest. J is TRBJ1-1 and V is TRBV5-1, with a tentative D call TRBD1 (6 bases). V was cut by 4 bases and J by 0 bases, with 13 bases left in between. Germline V gene lookup returns CDR1 SGHRS and CDR2 YFSETQ. The CDR3 totals 15 residues. The CDR3 bases that were read are TGCGCCAGCAGCCCTCTCGGACAGATGAACACTGAA. It translates to CASSPLGQMNTE. The complete CDR3 reads CASSPLGQMNTEAFF.

This clone has a handful of counts. The read stops 3 residues short of the end of the CDR3; the missing end is completed from the germline J gene. The rearrangement links TRBV10-2 to TRBJ2-3; no clear D. The CDR3 sequence is 18 residues long. Germline V gene lookup returns CDR1 WSHSY and CDR2 SAAADI. V lost 3 bases, J lost 0 bases, and 19 bases lay in between. CDR3 sequence reads: CASSEISFGATSTDTQYF. Partial CDR3 DNA: TGCGCCAGCAGTGAAATTTCCTTTGGTGCGACTAGCACAGATACG.

Points on this clone: From the germline J gene comes the end of the CDR3, since the read stops 3 residues before it. The chain joins TRBV20-1 to TRBJ1-1, with a weak D call TRBD1 (5 bases). Trimming took off 0 bases at V and 1 base at J, with 12 bases between the two ends. This CDR3 region has 15 residues. The germline V gene encodes CDR1 DFQATT and CDR2 SNEGSKA (reference sequence). The CDR3 spells CSAREGHRKNTEAFF. Partial CDR3 DNA: TGCAGTGCTAGAGAGGGGCACAGGAAGAACACTGAA.

The sample holds many counts of this clone. Read coverage stops 3 residues before the CDR3 terminus; the germline J gene supplies the remainder. This chain joins TRBV10-3 and TRBJ1-6; a possible D gene is TRBD1 (5 bases). V lost 3 bases to trimming and J lost 7 bases, with 13 bases between them. Per germline, CDR1 ENHRY and CDR2 SYGVKD. The CDR3 is 15 residues long. The sequenced part of the CDR3 DNA is TGTGCCATCAGTGACAGGGATGCGTCCAATTCACCC. Its protein is CAISDRDASNSP. The full CDR3 protein reads CAISDRDASNSPLHF.

This clone was counted many times. The CDR3 goes on 3 residues after the read ends, and that part is filled in from the germline J gene. The chain recombines TRBV7-2 with TRBJ2-7; 7 bases are a match to TRBD2. Unmatched junction bases numbered 11, after V lost 8 bases and J lost 1 base. Germline CDR1 SGHTA, CDR2 FQGNSA. This CDR3 region has 15 residues. CDR3 sequence reads: CASCYLADRSYEQYF. The CDR3 DNA, read in part, is TGTGCCAGCTGCTACCTAGCGGATAGGTCCTACGAG.

This clone was counted many times. From the germline J gene comes the end of the CDR3, since the read stops 3 residues before it. The chain uses TRBV7-2 and TRBJ2-3, with D unclear. The CDR3 has 13 amino acids. V was clipped by 6 bases and J by 6 bases, with 13 bases between them. The germline V gene has CDR1 SGHTA and CDR2 FQGNSA. The CDR3 is CASSPPIVDTQYF. The CDR3 DNA, read in part, is TGTGCCAGCAGTCCTCCTATAGTGGATACG.

This clone was found many times. Sequencing ends 3 residues short of the CDR3 end; the germline J gene provides the rest. The chain has TRBV29-1 and TRBJ2-2; unclear D gene. The germline gives CDR1 SQVTM, CDR2 ANQGSEA. With 8 bases removed from V and 0 bases from J, the gap between germline ends came to 7 bases. The CDR3 is 12 amino acids. CDR3 in amino acids: CSFNTNTGELFF. The DNA read from the CDR3 is TGCAGCTTCAACACGAACACCGGGGAG.

This clone was counted ten times or more. The CDR3 goes on 3 residues after the read ends, and that part is filled in from the germline J gene. V is TRBV6-1 and J is TRBJ1-3; unclear D gene. Germline CDR1 reads MNHNS; CDR2 reads SASEGT. The V end lost 1 base, the J end lost 7 bases, and 11 bases lay between the germline ends. This CDR3 contains 14 residues. CDR3 sequence: CASSEGVGPNTIYF. CDR3 bases read: TGTGCCAGCAGTGAAGGGGTAGGGCCGAACACC.

This clone was seen repeatedly, ten times or more. From the germline J gene comes the end of the CDR3, since the read stops 3 residues before it. V and J are TRBV18 and TRBJ1-4; 9 bases line up with TRBD1. Germline V gives CDR1 KGHSH, CDR2 LQKENI. J was trimmed by 6 bases and V by 3 bases; bases with no gene match: 5. There are 15 residues in the CDR3. This chain's CDR3 is CASSPRTGEDEKLFF. CDR3 bases read: TGTGCCAGCTCACCTCGGACAGGGGAGGATGAAAAA.

This clone appeared many times. The CDR3 extends 3 residues past the end of the read, so its final part is completed from the germline J gene. Other nucleotide sequences in the sample specify the same CDR3. The V gene is TRBV20-1, the J gene TRBJ2-1; 8 nucleotides align to TRBD2. Germline-derived CDR1 and CDR2 are DFQATT and SNEGSKA (reference sequence). With V trimmed by 2 bases and J by 5 bases, 5 bases remained unmatched. This CDR3 has 14 residues. The covered CDR3 bases are TGCAGTGCTAGAAGGGCGGGAGGACACAATGAG. Translating gives CSARRAGGHNE. In full, the CDR3 reads CSARRAGGHNEQFF.

This clone was seen a handful of times. The observed sequence ends 3 residues before the CDR3 terminus, with the missing tail filled in from the germline J gene. J is TRBJ1-3 and V is TRBV2; a weak D match, TRBD1 (5 bases). The CDR3 loop spans 17 amino acids. Germline V gene lookup returns CDR1 SNHLY and CDR2 FYNNEI. The V end was cut by 6 bases, the J end by 0 bases, with 18 bases between. Incomplete CDR3 DNA: TGTGCCAGCAGCGGCGGGGGGGTAGGCCTCTCTGGAAACACC. This encodes CASSGGGVGLSGNT. The whole CDR3 protein reads CASSGGGVGLSGNTIYF. The variable domain in full, with the rest retrieved from reference TRBV2 and TRBJ1-3, is EPEVTQTPSHQVTQMGQEVILRCVPISNHLYFYWYRQILGQKVEFLVSFYNNEISEKSEIFDDQFSVERPDGSNFTLKIRSTKLEDSAMYFCASSGGGVGLSGNTIYFGEGSWLTVV.

The sample holds a few counts of this clone. The CDR3 end falls 3 residues outside the read, so it is completed with the germline J gene. This chain uses TRBV30 with TRBJ1-6; D is unresolved. This CDR3 is built from 15 residues. The germline V gene has CDR1 GTSNPN and CDR2 SVGIG (reference sequence). V lost 8 bases and J lost 0, with 14 bases in between. The CDR3 bases that were read are TGTGCCCAGCGGCTCTCGAGCTCCTATAATTCACCC. It translates to CAQRLSSSYNSP. The whole CDR3 protein is CAQRLSSSYNSPLHF.

This clone was seen at least ten times. The read gets to within 3 residues of the CDR3 end, and the germline J gene fills in the rest. The chain is built from TRBV5-4 and TRBJ1-2; D is unresolved. Trimming left V 3 bases short and J 6 bases short, with 12 bases between. Germline loops: CDR1 SGHNT, CDR2 YYREEE (reference sequence). This CDR3 is 13 amino acids long. CDR3 region: CASSSSMRDGYTF. The part of the CDR3 DNA that was read is TGTGCCAGCAGCTCAAGTATGCGTGATGGC.

This clone has at least ten counts. The read finishes 3 residues shy of the CDR3 end, and the germline J gene is used to complete it. The gene calls are TRBV30 and TRBJ2-1; 7 bases are a match to TRBD1. Per germline, CDR1 GTSNPN and CDR2 SVGIG (reference sequence). There are 15 residues in the CDR3. V lost 4 bases to trimming and J lost 0 bases; unmatched junction nucleotides: 6. CDR3 residues: CAWNPRTGSYNEQFF. The DNA read from the CDR3 is TGTGCCTGGAACCCCAGGACAGGCTCCTACAATGAG.

This clone occurred many times. The observed sequence ends 3 residues before the CDR3 terminus, with the missing tail filled in from the germline J gene. This chain uses TRBV5-5 with TRBJ1-2; perhaps TRBD1 as D (5 bases). CDR1 is SGHKS and CDR2 is YYEKEE in the germline V gene (reference sequence). Trimming cost V 3 bases and J 7 bases, with 16 bases left between them. This CDR3 has 14 amino acids. CDR3 DNA (partial): TGTGCCAGCAGCTCGGACAAGATGGCAATTGGC. Its protein product is CASSSDKMAIG. The CDR3 as a whole reads CASSSDKMAIGYTF. Looking up the rest from reference TRBV5-5 and TRBJ1-2 gives the full variable domain: DAGVTQSPTHLIKTRGQQVTLRCSPISGHKSVSWYQQVLGQGPQFIFQYYEKEERGRGNFPDRFSARQFPNYSSELNVNALLLGDSALYLCASSSDKMAIGYTFGSGTRLTVV.

This clone was picked up many times. The CDR3 is cut off 3 residues early in the read; its end comes from the germline J gene. The V call is TRBV30, the J call TRBJ2-2, with unresolved D. Trimming removed 3 bases from V and 6 bases from J, with 8 bases in between. Germline loops: CDR1 GTSNPN, CDR2 SVGIG (reference sequence). This CDR3 region has 12 residues. CDR3 DNA, as far as it was read: TGTGCCTGGAGGTTAGGGCCCGGGGAG. This codes for CAWRLGPGE. The CDR3, in full, reads CAWRLGPGELFF.

This clone has a count of ten or more. The read ends 3 residues shy of where the CDR3 ends; the end is completed using the germline J gene. This sequence joins TRBV2 and TRBJ2-3; D might be TRBD2 (6 bases). Germline values: CDR1 SNHLY, CDR2 FYNNEI. Deletions cut 7 bases from V and 5 bases from J, with 10 bases between. There are 12 residues in the CDR3. The chain's CDR3 is CASNLARDTQYF. The part of the CDR3 DNA that was read is TGTGCCAGCAATCTAGCGCGAGATACG.